This entry concerns a single TCR beta chain. The target antigen is unknown. It was by 5'RACE template switching with UMIs that TCR beta cDNA was made. Each CDR3 protein gets one entry in TCRdb, which reprocessed the 5' RACE reads and gives no DNA. The sample holds 150,000 to 170,000 distinct CDR3 sequences. The CDR3 spans 11 residues. Germline V gene lookup returns CDR1 MDHEN and CDR2 SYDVKM. This sample stems from a study of T cells expressing NK-cell markers. About the study: Seven sequenced donors out of eight were HCMV-seropositive, one seronegative.

Study-wide points: About 1.0-7.0% of CD8+ T cells in several donors belonged to dominant NKG2C+ clonotypes. Topping the CD3+CD56-NKG2C+ fraction as well were these clonotypes, in a handful of donors.

This sequence was found in a woman aged 50 to 65 in good health. Sequences were obtained from blood T cells: a sorted CD56 or NKG2C T cell subset, CD4+ or CD8+ T cells, or bulk PBMC T cells (not recorded which). V is TRBV28 and J is TRBJ2-1. The CDR3 protein is CASSPDHTQFF.